This T cell receptor (beta chain) was found in a study of CD8+CD57+ T cells in acquired aplastic anemia. Turning to the study itself: Recorded DNA amounts for sorted CD4+ and CD8+ cells had an average of approximately 3 ug. Whole-study results and caveats: The CD8+ Simpson's diversity of patients and controls was not significantly different.

In regard to this clonotype: Its specificity is unknown.

It was patients with CD8+CD57+ cell expansion by flow cytometry who were chosen for sequencing. Severe acquired aplastic anemia was the diagnosis recorded for all patients. The CDR3 has 14 amino acids. Trimming shortened V by 10 bases and J by 0 bases, and 16 bases separated the two germline ends. CDR1 is SGHDT, CDR2 YYEEEE, per germline. TCR beta VDJ and CDR3 were profiled, and genomic DNA was the template. Each CDR3 protein gets one entry after TCRdb re-called the reads with MiXCR. This table has 450,000 to 600,000 distinct CDR3 sequences, around 33% appearing once. Sequenced: sorted CD4+, CD8+, or CD8+CD57+ T cells (not recorded which) from PBMCs. This chain connects TRBV5-6 to TRBJ2-5, with TRBD2 as a possible D gene (6 bases). This sequence was found in a human donor with aplastic anemia. The CDR3 region has the DNA TGTGCCTCGCTTCGTCGGGGGTACCAAGAGACCCAGTACTTC. Translated: CASLRRGYQETQYF.